Each of the 31 T cell receptor beta chains below was sequenced from the same sample in a study of blood T cell repertoires in COVID-19. Sequenced by immunoSEQ multiplex PCR; TCRdb stores in-frame clones only, minus some. The sample records approximately 130,000 clones, 80% to 90% being singletons. The sample was PBMCs or T cells enriched from blood (not recorded which). All receptors come from a woman aged 45-60 years who had recovered from COVID-19.

The chain carries TRBV13 and TRBJ2-1; 10 nucleotides match TRBD2. Per the germline V gene, CDR1 is PRHDT and CDR2 is FYEKMQ (reference sequence). V shed 5 bases, J shed 3 bases, and the junction held 7 bases outside the gene matches. This CDR3 comprises 16 residues. CDR3 coding DNA: TGTGCCAGCAGCGGGCCAGCGGGGGGGCACTACAATGAGCAGTTCTTC. Amino acids: CASSGPAGGHYNEQFF.

This sequence joins TRBV19 and TRBJ1-1; possible D gene TRBD1, 6 bases. Germline values: CDR1 LNHDA, CDR2 SQIVND (reference sequence). The CDR3 is made up of 16 amino acids. V lost 3 bases and J lost 4, with 18 bases in between. CDR3 nucleotides: TGTGCCAGTAGTATCAGAGCGGGGGGCAGGGGCACTGAAGCTTTCTTT. Amino acids: CASSIRAGGRGTEAFF.

This clone showed up just a few times. V and J are TRBV30 and TRBJ1-1; weak D call: TRBD1 (6 bases). V lost 2 bases and J 10 bases, leaving 17 bases between the germline ends. The CDR3 spans 13 residues. Germline-derived CDR1 and CDR2 are GTSNPN and SVGIG (reference sequence). This CDR3 reads CAWSSNPTGRAFF. CDR3 nucleotide sequence: TGTGCCTGGAGTTCAAACCCGACAGGAAGAGCTTTCTTT.

In this sample, this clone turned up once. V usage is TRBV6-1 and J usage is TRBJ2-1, with TRBD2 as a possible D gene (6 bases). The CDR3 length is 17 residues. V was cut by 0 bases and J by 2 bases, with 14 bases left in between. Germline CDR1 reads MNHNS; CDR2 reads SASEGT. CDR3 region: CASSEARGGRTYNEQFF. CDR3 nucleotides: TGTGCCAGCAGTGAAGCGCGTGGGGGGAGGACCTACAATGAGCAGTTCTTC.

The chain has TRBV5-5 and TRBJ1-5; D call uncertain. The CDR3 contains 14 residues. V lost 0 bases and J 6 bases, leaving 10 bases between the germline ends. Germline CDR1 reads SGHKS; CDR2 reads YYEKEE (reference sequence). CDR3 DNA sequence: TGTGCCAGCAGCTTGGCGGCGGGTATTCAGCCCCAGCATTTT. As protein: CASSLAAGIQPQHF.

The V gene is TRBV18, the J gene TRBJ1-4; D remains ambiguous. The CDR3 totals 15 residues. V was clipped by 3 bases and J by 8 bases, with 16 bases between them. Looked up from germline, CDR1 is KGHSH and CDR2 is LQKENI. CDR3 protein: CASSPGPGMGEKLFF. In DNA, the CDR3 is TGTGCCAGCTCACCGGGTCCCGGGATGGGGGAAAAACTGTTTTTT.

The chain is built from TRBV7-3 and TRBJ2-3; 8 bases are a match to TRBD2. The CDR3 length is 15 residues. Germline trimming cut 5 bases from V and 1 base from J; bases unmatched to any gene: 5. The germline V gene has CDR1 SGHTA and CDR2 FQGTGA. For the CDR3, the DNA is TGTGCCAGCAGCCGGACTAGCCAACGCACAGATACGCAGTATTTT. It is translated as CASSRTSQRTDTQYF.

The chain is built from TRBV6-5 and TRBJ1-2, with D possibly TRBD1 on 5 matching bases. There are 15 residues in the CDR3. In germline, CDR1 is MNHEY, CDR2 SVGAGI. Trimming cost V 5 bases and J 1 base, with 14 bases left between them. The CDR3 loop is CASSPGGGYNYGYTF. In DNA form, the CDR3 reads TGTGCCAGCAGTCCCGGGGGGGGGTATAACTATGGCTACACCTTC.

This sequence joins TRBV5-1 and TRBJ2-5; TRBD2 matches 9 bases. Germline CDR1 and CDR2: SGHRS and YFSETQ. The CDR3 consists of 16 residues. V dropped 0 bases and J dropped 2; count of bases not matched to a gene: 5. CDR3 coding DNA: TGCGCCAGCAGCTTGGAACCAGCGGGGGGTCAAGAGACCCAGTACTTC. Translated, it gives CASSLEPAGGQETQYF.

The gene calls are TRBV9 and TRBJ1-4; D is uncertain. This CDR3 has 14 residues. The V gene's germline CDR1 is SGDLS and CDR2 YYNGEE. V was trimmed by 4 bases and J by 8 bases, leaving 15 bases between them. Here the CDR3 reads CASSPPGLTEKLFF. In DNA, the CDR3 is TGTGCCAGCAGCCCCCCCGGTCTAACCGAAAAACTGTTTTTT.

The CDR3 DNA sequence: TGTGCCAGCAGCCCAGGGACAGCCCTTGGGTATCTGTTTTTT. This encodes CASSPGTALGYLFF. The genes are TRBV9 and TRBJ1-4; 7 positions match TRBD1. The germline V gene encodes CDR1 SGDLS and CDR2 YYNGEE. The CDR3 has 14 amino acids. Trimming took 4 bases from V and 14 from J; bases not matched to a gene: 14.

V is TRBV19 and J is TRBJ2-7; possible D gene TRBD1, 6 bases. Deletions cut 5 bases from V and 2 bases from J, with 13 bases between. Germline assignment: CDR1 LNHDA and CDR2 SQIVND (reference sequence). The length of the CDR3 is 14 residues. The CDR3, as DNA: TGTGCCAGTAGTTCAATAGACAGGACCTACGAGCAGTACTTC. It is translated as CASSSIDRTYEQYF.

Comment on this clone: The same CDR3 arises from other DNA sequences in this sample as well. The chain is built from TRBV12-3 or TRBV12-4 and TRBJ2-2, with D possibly matching TRBD1 (5 bases). Trimming removed 3 bases at V and 4 bases at J, with 6 bases between. This CDR3 is 13 amino acids long. The CDR3 DNA follows: TGTGCCAGCAGTTTCCAGGGCACCGGGGAGCTGTTTTTT. Protein sequence: CASSFQGTGELFF.

J is TRBJ1-1 and V is TRBV4-1; tentative D call: TRBD1 (5 bases). CDR3 size: 14 residues. Trimming removed 1 base from V and 4 bases from J, with 10 bases in between. CDR1 is MGHRA, CDR2 YSYEKL, per germline. CDR3 bases: TGCGCCAGCAGCCAAGTGGCAGGGATCACTGAAGCTTTCTTT. It is translated as CASSQVAGITEAFF.

Points on this clone: Given a much more abundant clone one base away, this may be a read error. The V gene is TRBV2, the J gene TRBJ2-2, with D perhaps matching TRBD2 (5 bases). In germline, CDR1 is SNHLY, CDR2 FYNNEI. Trimming stripped 3 bases from V and 4 bases from J, with 6 bases between. The CDR3 consists of 13 residues. The CDR3: CASSDRGTGELFF. DNA of the CDR3: TGTGCCAGCAGTGACCGGGGCACCGGGGAGCTGTTTTTT.

This clone was found a few times. This chain connects TRBV5-4 to TRBJ2-2, with D maybe TRBD1 (6 bases). This CDR3 comprises 15 residues. V was pared by 1 base and J by 5 bases, with 12 bases between. Per the germline V gene, CDR1 is SGHNT and CDR2 is YYREEE (reference sequence). DNA of the CDR3: TGTGCCAGCAGCTTGCAGGGGCCGGAGACCGGGGAGCTGTTTTTT. It is translated as CASSLQGPETGELFF.

The chain has TRBV7-2 and TRBJ2-7; 12 bases are a match to TRBD2. The germline V gene encodes CDR1 SGHTA and CDR2 FQGNSA. CDR3 size: 19 residues. V gave up 1 base and J gave up 0 bases; unmatched junction bases: 10. The CDR3 nucleotides read TGTGCCAGCAGCTTAGTGGCTAGCGGGGGGGTTAGGAGCTCCTACGAGCAGTACTTC. As protein: CASSLVASGGVRSSYEQYF.

The chain has TRBV2 and TRBJ1-4, with D possibly matching TRBD1 (6 bases). Trimming shortened V by 4 bases and J by 4 bases, and 10 bases separated the two germline ends. The CDR3 has 14 amino acids. CDR1 SNHLY and CDR2 FYNNEI come from the germline V gene. CDR3 bases: TGTGCCAGCAGTGCGGGACAATATAATGAAAAACTGTTTTTT. It yields the protein CASSAGQYNEKLFF.

V and J are TRBV4-1 and TRBJ2-4; TRBD2 aligns across 10 bases. This CDR3 spans 20 amino acids. In germline, CDR1 is MGHRA, CDR2 YSYEKL. The junction had 11 bases not matched to a gene; V was cut back by 0 bases and J by 0 bases. The CDR3 is CASSQERSGTSDPAKNIQYF. CDR3 sequence (DNA): TGCGCCAGCAGCCAAGAAAGGAGCGGGACTAGCGACCCAGCCAAAAACATTCAGTACTTC.

V usage is TRBV7-9 and J usage is TRBJ1-1; 12 bases line up with TRBD1. J lost 3 bases, V lost 1 base, and 3 bases had no gene match. From germline, CDR1 is SEHNR and CDR2 FQNEAQ (reference sequence). The CDR3 runs 16 residues. In DNA form, the CDR3 reads TGTGCCAGCAGCTTAGGGGACAGGGGGCGTCACACTGAAGCTTTCTTT. Its protein product is CASSLGDRGRHTEAFF.

V is TRBV7-9 and J is TRBJ1-1, with D hard to call. V was cut by 5 bases and J by 4 bases, with 14 bases left in between. CDR1 SEHNR and CDR2 FQNEAQ come from the germline V gene (reference sequence). This CDR3 region has 14 residues. As DNA, the CDR3 is TGTGCCAGCAGCCCTAATCTTTCGGGCACTGAAGCTTTCTTT. It translates to CASSPNLSGTEAFF. Based on the CDR3 plus reference TRBV7-9 and TRBJ1-1, the full variable domain is DTGVSQNPRHKITKRGQNVTFRCDPISEHNRLYWYRQTLGQGPEFLTYFQNEAQLEKSRLLSDRFSAERPKGSFSTLEIQRTEQGDSAMYLCASSPNLSGTEAFFGQGTRLTVV.

V and J are TRBV2 and TRBJ1-6; a weak D match, TRBD1 (6 bases). The CDR3 covers 15 residues. CDR1 and CDR2 (germline): SNHLY, FYNNEI. The ends were cut back, 2 bases at V and 6 bases at J, with 11 bases in the middle. The CDR3 sequence is CASSELGRGNSPLHF. CDR3 nucleotide sequence: TGTGCCAGCAGTGAACTGGGCAGGGGTAATTCACCCCTCCACTTT.

J is TRBJ2-1 and V is TRBV10-3; D perhaps matches TRBD1 (5 bases). The CDR3 is 15 amino acids. With 0 bases removed from V and 8 bases from J, the gap between germline ends came to 14 bases. Germline lookup yields CDR1 ENHRY and CDR2 SYGVKD. The CDR3 region has the DNA TGTGCCATCAGTGAGTCTACAGGCGGCGGCTATGAGCAGTTCTTC. It is translated as CAISESTGGGYEQFF.

This clone was detected only a few times. V and J are TRBV27 and TRBJ2-3; 8 bases are shared with TRBD1. The CDR3 runs 15 residues. Germline V CDR1 and CDR2: MNHEY, SMNVEV (reference sequence). V lost 4 bases and J lost 4; bases outside the gene matches: 7. The CDR3 protein is CASSSRTGSADTQYF. The CDR3, as DNA: TGTGCCAGCAGTTCCCGGACAGGGAGCGCAGATACGCAGTATTTT.

The rearrangement uses TRBV19 and TRBJ1-5; TRBD1 matches at 8 bases. The CDR3 extends over 14 amino acids. CDR1 and CDR2 from the germline V gene are LNHDA and SQIVND (reference sequence). Trimming cost V 7 bases and J 3 bases; bases outside gene matches: 5. CDR3 amino acids: CASTDRGINQPQHF. The CDR3, as DNA: TGTGCCAGTACTGACAGGGGAATCAATCAGCCCCAGCATTTT.

J is TRBJ2-2 and V is TRBV5-4; the D gene is possibly TRBD1 (6 bases). The CDR3 has 15 amino acids. Trimming cost V 4 bases and J 2 bases, with 12 bases left between them. Germline assignment: CDR1 SGHNT and CDR2 YYREEE (reference sequence). The CDR3: CASSGQGLNTGELFF. CDR3 DNA sequence: TGTGCCAGCAGCGGGCAGGGGTTAAACACCGGGGAGCTGTTTTTT. Variable domain in full (rest from reference TRBV5-4 and TRBJ2-2): ETGVTQSPTHLIKTRGQQVTLRCSSQSGHNTVSWYQQALGQGPQFIFQYYREEENGRGNFPPRFSGLQFPNYSSELNVNALELDDSALYLCASSGQGLNTGELFFGEGSRLTVL.

V gene TRBV6-1 combines with J gene TRBJ2-1, with TRBD2 matching 7 bases. CDR3 length equals 12 residues. Germline loops: CDR1 MNHNS, CDR2 SASEGT. With 5 bases clipped from V and 13 bases from J, the junction kept 8 bases outside the gene matches. The CDR3 reads CASSQIAGEQFF. DNA for the CDR3: TGTGCCAGCAGTCAAATCGCGGGAGAACAGTTCTTC.

The chain carries TRBV5-6 and TRBJ2-1; TRBD2 agrees at 8 bases. Germline CDR1 SGHDT, CDR2 YYEEEE. The CDR3 sequence is 17 residues long. V was pared by 1 base and J by 4 bases, with 10 bases of the junction left unmatched. The CDR3 sequence: CASSLRRGATLYNEQFF. The CDR3 DNA sequence: TGTGCCAGCAGCTTGAGGCGGGGGGCAACCCTTTACAATGAGCAGTTCTTC.

This clone was picked up a small number of times. The chain uses TRBV3-1 (or the pseudogene TRBV3-2) and TRBJ1-2; D is perhaps TRBD1 (6 bases). V lost 4 bases, J lost 5 bases, and 11 bases lay in between. CDR1 and CDR2 from the germline V gene are LGHDT and YNNKEL (reference sequence). The CDR3 is 13 residues long. CDR3 sequence reads: CASSRQGFYGYTF. The DNA of the CDR3 is TGTGCCAGCAGCCGTCAGGGGTTTTATGGCTACACCTTC.

CDR3 residues: CASSPRQGGNSPLHF. The CDR3 DNA reads TGCGCCAGCAGCCCCAGGCAGGGTGGTAATTCACCCCTCCACTTT. This sequence joins TRBV5-1 and TRBJ1-6; TRBD1 might be the D (5 bases). The germline V gene encodes CDR1 SGHRS and CDR2 YFSETQ. The CDR3 runs 15 residues. V gave up 4 bases and J gave up 6 bases, with 14 bases separating them.

CDR3: CAIQQGENSNQPQHF. The CDR3 DNA reads as TGTGCCATACAGCAGGGGGAAAATAGCAATCAGCCCCAGCATTTT. The chain combines TRBV6-5 with TRBJ1-5, with 7 bases aligning to TRBD1. The V gene end was trimmed by 10 bases and the J gene end by 0 bases; junction bases not matched to a gene: 9. CDR3 length equals 15 residues. From germline, CDR1 is MNHEY and CDR2 SVGAGI.